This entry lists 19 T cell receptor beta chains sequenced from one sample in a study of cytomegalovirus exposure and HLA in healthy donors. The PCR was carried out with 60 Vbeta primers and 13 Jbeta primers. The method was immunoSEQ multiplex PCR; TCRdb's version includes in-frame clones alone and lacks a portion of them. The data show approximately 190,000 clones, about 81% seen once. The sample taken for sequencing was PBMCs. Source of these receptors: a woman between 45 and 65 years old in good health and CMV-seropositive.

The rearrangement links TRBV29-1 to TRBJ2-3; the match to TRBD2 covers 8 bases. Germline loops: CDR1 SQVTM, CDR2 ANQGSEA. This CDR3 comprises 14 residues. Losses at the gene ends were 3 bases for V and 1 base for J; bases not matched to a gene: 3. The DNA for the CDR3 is TGCAGCGTTGACCCGGGACTAGGCACAGATACGCAGTATTTT. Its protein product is CSVDPGLGTDTQYF.

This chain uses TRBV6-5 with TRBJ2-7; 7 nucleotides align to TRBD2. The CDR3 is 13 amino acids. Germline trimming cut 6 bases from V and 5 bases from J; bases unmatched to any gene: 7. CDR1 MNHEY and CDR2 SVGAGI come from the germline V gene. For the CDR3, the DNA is TGTGCCAGCAGCCGGCTGGGGGGGAACGAGCAGTACTTC. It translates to CASSRLGGNEQYF.

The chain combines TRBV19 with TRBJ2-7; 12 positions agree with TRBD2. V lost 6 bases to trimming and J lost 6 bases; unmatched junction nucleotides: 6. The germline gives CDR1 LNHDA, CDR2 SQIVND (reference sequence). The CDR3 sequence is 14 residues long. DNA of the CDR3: TGTGCCAGTAGGGATGGGACTAGCGGGCGCGAGCAGTACTTC. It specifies CASRDGTSGREQYF.

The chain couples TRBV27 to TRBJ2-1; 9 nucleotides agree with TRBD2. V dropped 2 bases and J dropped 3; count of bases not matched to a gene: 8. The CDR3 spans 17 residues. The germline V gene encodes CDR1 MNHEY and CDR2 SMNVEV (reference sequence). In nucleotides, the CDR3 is TGTGCCAGCAGTTTAGGGGTCGGACTAGCGTTCTACAATGAGCAGTTCTTC. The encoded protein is CASSLGVGLAFYNEQFF.

This CDR3 reads CASSLSPLTRTEAFF. Here the CDR3 DNA reads TGCGCCAGCAGCTTGTCTCCTCTCACCCGGACTGAAGCTTTCTTT. This sequence joins TRBV5-1 and TRBJ1-1; D gene ambiguous. The length of the CDR3 is 15 residues. V was cut by 1 base and J by 5 bases, with 15 bases left in between. Germline V gene sequence: CDR1 SGHRS, CDR2 YFSETQ. Variable domain in full (rest from reference TRBV5-1 and TRBJ1-1): KAGVTQTPRYLIKTRGQQVTLSCSPISGHRSVSWYQQTPGQGLQFLFEYFSETQRNKGNFPGRFSGRQFSNSRSEMNVSTLELGDSALYLCASSLSPLTRTEAFFGQGTRLTVV.

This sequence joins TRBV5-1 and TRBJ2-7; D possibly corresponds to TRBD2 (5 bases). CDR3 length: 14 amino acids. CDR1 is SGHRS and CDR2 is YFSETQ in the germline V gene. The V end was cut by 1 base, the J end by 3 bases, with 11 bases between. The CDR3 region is CASSLRAESYEQYF. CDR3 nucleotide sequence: TGCGCCAGCAGCTTGAGAGCGGAGAGCTACGAGCAGTACTTC.

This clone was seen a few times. CDR3 in amino acids: CASRAGQGNTEAFF. CDR3 in DNA: TGTGCCAGTAGAGCGGGACAGGGAAACACTGAAGCTTTCTTT. V and J are TRBV19 and TRBJ1-1; 9 bases are shared with TRBD1. The CDR3 has 14 amino acids. V dropped 6 bases and J dropped 2; count of bases not matched to a gene: 4. Germline CDR1 reads LNHDA; CDR2 reads SQIVND (reference sequence).

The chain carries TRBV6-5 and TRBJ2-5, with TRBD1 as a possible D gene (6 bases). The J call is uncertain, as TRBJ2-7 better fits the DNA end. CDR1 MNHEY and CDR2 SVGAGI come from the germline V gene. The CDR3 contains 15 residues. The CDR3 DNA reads TGTGCCAGCAGTTACTCGAACCAGGGGTCCTACGAGCAGTACTTC. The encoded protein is CASSYSNQGSYEQYF.

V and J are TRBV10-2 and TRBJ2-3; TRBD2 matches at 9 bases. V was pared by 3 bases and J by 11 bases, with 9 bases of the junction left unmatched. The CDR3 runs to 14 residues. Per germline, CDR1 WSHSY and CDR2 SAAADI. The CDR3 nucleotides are TGCGCCAGCAGTGACCCGGCTAGCGGGAACGGGCAGTATTTT. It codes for CASSDPASGNGQYF.

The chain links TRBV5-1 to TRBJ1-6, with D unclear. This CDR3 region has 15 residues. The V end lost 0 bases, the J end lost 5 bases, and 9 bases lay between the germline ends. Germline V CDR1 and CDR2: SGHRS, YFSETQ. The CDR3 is CASSLGRVNNSPLHF. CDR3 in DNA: TGCGCCAGCAGCTTGGGGAGGGTAAATAATTCACCCCTCCACTTT.

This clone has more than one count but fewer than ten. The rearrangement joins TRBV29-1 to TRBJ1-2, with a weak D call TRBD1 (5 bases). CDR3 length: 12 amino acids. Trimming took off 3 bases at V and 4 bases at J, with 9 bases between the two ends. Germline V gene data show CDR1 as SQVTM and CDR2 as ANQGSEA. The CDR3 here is CSVDQGLYGYTF. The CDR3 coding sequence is TGCAGCGTTGACCAGGGTCTCTATGGCTACACCTTC.

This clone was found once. The CDR3 DNA reads as TGTGCCAGCATAGGGGCCATAGCCAAAAACATTCAGTACTTC. As protein: CASIGAIAKNIQYF. The gene calls are TRBV2 and TRBJ2-4; D might be TRBD1 (5 bases). Germline V gene lookup returns CDR1 SNHLY and CDR2 FYNNEI. Trimming stripped 7 bases from V and 0 bases from J, with 10 bases between. The CDR3 length is 14 residues.

The CDR3 nucleotides are TGTGCCAGCAGCCCATGGAGCAACACAGATACGCAGTATTTT. Amino acids: CASSPWSNTDTQYF. The chain joins TRBV7-2 to TRBJ2-3; D not resolved. The CDR3 spans 14 residues. The germline V gene encodes CDR1 SGHTA and CDR2 FQGNSA. Trimming pared 5 bases from V and 2 bases from J, leaving 11 bases between.

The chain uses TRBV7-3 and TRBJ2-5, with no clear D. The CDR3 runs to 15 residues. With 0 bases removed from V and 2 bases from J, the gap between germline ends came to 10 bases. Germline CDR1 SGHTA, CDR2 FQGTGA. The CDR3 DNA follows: TGTGCCAGCAGCTTAACCGGGTCTGGGCAAGAGACCCAGTACTTC. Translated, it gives CASSLTGSGQETQYF.

CDR3 sequence: CASRAGDRSLLRVHNEQFF. DNA for the CDR3: TGTGCCAGCAGGGCCGGGGACAGGTCTCTATTGCGGGTCCACAATGAGCAGTTCTTC. The rearrangement links TRBV7-9 to TRBJ2-1; the match to TRBD1 covers 8 bases. CDR3 length: 19 residues. Germline V CDR1 and CDR2: SEHNR, FQNEAQ (reference sequence). V lost 6 bases, J lost 5 bases, and 21 bases stayed unmatched.

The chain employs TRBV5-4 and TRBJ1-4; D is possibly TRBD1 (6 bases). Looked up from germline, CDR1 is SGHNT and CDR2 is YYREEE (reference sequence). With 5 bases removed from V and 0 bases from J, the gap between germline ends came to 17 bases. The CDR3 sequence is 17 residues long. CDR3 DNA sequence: TGTGCCAGCAGTCAGACCAGGACAGCTGCAACTAATGAAAAACTGTTTTTT. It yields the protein CASSQTRTAATNEKLFF.

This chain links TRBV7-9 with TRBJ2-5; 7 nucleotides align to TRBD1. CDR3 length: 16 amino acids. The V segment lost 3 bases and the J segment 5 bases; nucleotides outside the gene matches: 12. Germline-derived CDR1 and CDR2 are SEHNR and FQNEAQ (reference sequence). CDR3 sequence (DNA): TGTGCCAGCAGCTTGGGGCCCGGGACAGATGGGGAGACCCAGTACTTC. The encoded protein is CASSLGPGTDGETQYF.

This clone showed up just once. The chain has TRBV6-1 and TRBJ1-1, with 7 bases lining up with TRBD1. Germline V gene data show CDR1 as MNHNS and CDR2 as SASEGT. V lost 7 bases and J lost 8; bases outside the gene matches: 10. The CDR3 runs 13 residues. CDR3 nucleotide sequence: TGTGCCAGCACCCACGCAGGGGGGCGAGAAGCTTTCTTT. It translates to CASTHAGGREAFF.

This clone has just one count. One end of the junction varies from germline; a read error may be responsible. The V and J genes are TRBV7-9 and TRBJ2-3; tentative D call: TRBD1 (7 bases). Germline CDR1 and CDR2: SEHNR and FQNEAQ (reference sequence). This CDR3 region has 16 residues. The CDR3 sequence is CSSSYLGGQTTDTQYF. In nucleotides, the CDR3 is TGTTCCAGCAGCTACCTGGGGGGACAGACCACAGATACGCAGTATTTT.